Listed here are 8 T cell receptor beta chains from one sample, sequenced in a study of CD8+CD57+ T cells in acquired aplastic anemia. Researchers used genomic DNA as the template to profile TCR beta VDJ and CDR3. TCRdb reprocessed the reads with MiXCR, giving one entry per CDR3 protein. Of a few hundred thousand distinct CDR3 sequences in the sample, less than 60% were seen once. Those patients picked for sequencing had displayed CD8+CD57+ cell expansion on flow cytometry. Sequencing used sorted CD4+, CD8+, or CD8+CD57+ T cells (not recorded which) from PBMCs. The receptors derive from a human donor with aplastic anemia.

The J gene is TRBJ2-1, the V gene TRBV11-2; 7 bases are a match to TRBD1. This CDR3 is 13 amino acids long. CDR1 SGHAT and CDR2 FQNNGV come from the germline V gene. The trim removed 5 bases at V and 8 bases at J, leaving 6 bases unmatched. Here the CDR3 DNA reads TGTGCCAGCAGCGGCGACAGGGTTGATGAGCAGTTCTTC. Protein sequence: CASSGDRVDEQFF.

Concerning this clonotype itself: This may stem from a read error, because a much larger clone lies one nucleotide away. The V call is TRBV4-1, the J call TRBJ1-6; D unclear. This CDR3 region has 16 residues. In germline, CDR1 is MGHRA, CDR2 YSYEKL. The CDR3: CASGQGNRVINSPLHF. The CDR3 DNA reads TGCGCCAGCGGCCAAGGAAACCGGGTTATCAATTCACCCCTCCACTTT.

The J gene is TRBJ1-5, the V gene TRBV2; tentative D call: TRBD1 (5 bases). Per germline, CDR1 SNHLY and CDR2 FYNNEI. The V end lost 3 bases, the J end lost 5 bases, and 11 bases lay between the germline ends. The CDR3 is 14 amino acids. For the CDR3, the DNA is TGTGCCAGCAGTGATTGGGGGTTCGATCAGCCCCAGCATTTT. Translating gives CASSDWGFDQPQHF.

This clonotype was counted at least ten times. The chain is built from TRBV6-5 and TRBJ1-4; D remains ambiguous. V lost 6 bases, J lost 0 bases, and 8 bases lay in between. The germline CDR1 and CDR2 sequences are MNHEY and SVGAGI. CDR3 length equals 14 residues. CDR3 DNA: TGTGCCAGCAGGCAGACTTCAACTAATGAAAAACTGTTTTTT. Residues: CASRQTSTNEKLFF.

The gene calls are TRBV20-1 and TRBJ2-2; D may be TRBD1 (5 bases). Trimming left V 6 bases short and J 1 base short, with 9 bases between. The germline gives CDR1 DFQATT, CDR2 SNEGSKA (reference sequence). The length of the CDR3 is 13 residues. The CDR3 DNA reads TGCAGTGCCACCAGGGAGAACACCGGGGAGCTGTTTTTT. Its translation: CSATRENTGELFF.

The rearrangement joins TRBV2 to TRBJ1-3; D is uncertain. The CDR3 has 14 amino acids. The V end lost 7 bases, the J end lost 0 bases, and 10 bases lay between the germline ends. Germline V CDR1 and CDR2: SNHLY, FYNNEI. CDR3 in DNA: TGTGCCAGCAATTTGGTTGACTCTGGAAACACCATATATTTT. Translating gives CASNLVDSGNTIYF.

The gene calls are TRBV15 and TRBJ1-3, with 8 bases matching TRBD1. V lost 3 bases, J lost 3 bases, and 10 bases stayed unmatched. The CDR3 sequence is 17 residues long. Germline V gene lookup returns CDR1 LNHNV and CDR2 YYDKDF (reference sequence). CDR3 residues: CATSSLDRGGIGNTIYF. The CDR3 DNA sequence: TGTGCCACCAGCAGCTTAGACAGGGGAGGTATTGGAAACACCATATATTTT.

This clonotype was picked up a small number of times. The genes are TRBV9 and TRBJ1-4; 7 nucleotides match TRBD1. The CDR3 loop spans 13 amino acids. V was clipped by 3 bases and J by 6 bases; unmatched bases: 2. Germline CDR1 is SGDLS and CDR2 is YYNGEE. This CDR3 is CASSETGYEKLFF. The CDR3 DNA reads TGTGCCAGCAGCGAGACAGGGTATGAAAAACTGTTTTTT.